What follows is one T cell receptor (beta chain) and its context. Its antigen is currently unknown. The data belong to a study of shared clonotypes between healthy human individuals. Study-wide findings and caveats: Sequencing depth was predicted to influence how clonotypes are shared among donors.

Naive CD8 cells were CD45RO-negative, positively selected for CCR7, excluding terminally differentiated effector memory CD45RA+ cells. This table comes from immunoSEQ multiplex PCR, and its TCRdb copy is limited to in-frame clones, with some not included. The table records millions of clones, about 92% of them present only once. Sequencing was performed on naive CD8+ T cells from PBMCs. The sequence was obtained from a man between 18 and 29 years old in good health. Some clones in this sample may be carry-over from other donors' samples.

For the CDR3, the DNA is TGTGCCAGCAGTGGGGGGAGACGTCGGGAGCAGTACTTC. This gives the protein CASSGGRRREQYF. J is TRBJ2-7 and V is TRBV27; tentative D call: TRBD2 (6 bases). The V gene lost 5 bases and the J gene lost 7 bases, with 15 bases spanning the gap. CDR3 size: 13 residues. Germline V gene sequence: CDR1 MNHEY, CDR2 SMNVEV (reference sequence).